These 29 T cell receptor beta chains were sequenced from one sample in a study of OX40 agonist ivuxolimab in advanced cancers. This table comes from immunoSEQ multiplex PCR, and its TCRdb copy is limited to in-frame clones, with some not included. Of roughly 100,000 clones in the sample, under 90% are singletons; the top ten hold less than 6%. Sequencing was performed on CD4+ or CD8+ T cells sorted from blood, taken in a trial of the OX40 agonist ivuxolimab. The receptors shown here come from an adult with an advanced solid tumor such as melanoma, head and neck, liver or kidney cancer.

The chain carries TRBV6-4 and TRBJ1-2; no reliable D call. The CDR3 spans 15 residues. The V end lost 0 bases, the J end lost 6 bases, and 14 bases lay between the germline ends. Germline V gene sequence: CDR1 MRHNA, CDR2 SNTAGT. The CDR3: CASSDSALGNHGYTF. CDR3 in DNA: TGTGCCAGCAGTGACTCGGCACTCGGGAATCATGGCTACACCTTC.

This rearrangement joins TRBV27 to TRBJ1-5; possibly TRBD1 for D (5 bases). V shed 3 bases and J shed 2 bases, with 11 bases lying between them. Germline V CDR1 and CDR2: MNHEY, SMNVEV (reference sequence). The CDR3 sequence is 15 residues long. The CDR3 DNA sequence: TGTGCCAGCAGTTTGGGGGGTTTGGGCAATCAGCCCCAGCATTTT. This translates into CASSLGGLGNQPQHF.

Here the CDR3 DNA reads TGCGCCAGCAGCTTACTGACAGGAGTCCCGGGATATGAAAACACCATATATTTT. As protein: CASSLLTGVPGYENTIYF. The V gene is TRBV5-1, the J gene TRBJ1-3; the D gene is possibly TRBD1 (6 bases). Germline values: CDR1 SGHRS, CDR2 YFSETQ. V lost 2 bases, J lost 6 bases, and 24 bases lay in between. CDR3 size: 18 residues.

This chain connects TRBV4-2 to TRBJ1-6, with D possibly being TRBD1 (6 bases). The CDR3 has 17 residues. Trimming took off 1 base at V and 0 bases at J, with 10 bases between the two ends. CDR1 is LGHNA and CDR2 is YNFKEQ in the germline V gene. The chain's CDR3 is CASSQGARGSYNSPLHF. The CDR3 coding sequence is TGTGCCAGCAGCCAAGGGGCCAGGGGCTCCTATAATTCACCCCTCCACTTT.

V and J are TRBV18 and TRBJ1-1, with D possibly TRBD1 on 6 matching bases. Trimming cost V 4 bases and J 1 base, with 13 bases left between them. Per the germline V gene, CDR1 is KGHSH and CDR2 is LQKENI. CDR3 length: 15 residues. CDR3 nucleotide sequence: TGTGCCAGCTCACTGTCCCGGGACAAGAACACTGAAGCTTTCTTT. Its translation is CASSLSRDKNTEAFF.

This chain uses TRBV9 with TRBJ1-5, with D possibly TRBD1 on 5 matching bases. In germline, CDR1 is SGDLS, CDR2 YYNGEE. The CDR3 is 19 residues long. The V gene lost 9 bases and the J gene lost 9 bases, with 37 bases spanning the gap. This CDR3 is CANGTPPLRDPGRFWPQHF. The CDR3 bases are TGTGCCAATGGCACCCCACCCCTCCGGGACCCGGGGAGATTTTGGCCCCAGCATTTT.

This clone occurred many times. V usage is TRBV5-6 and J usage is TRBJ2-1; D is uncertain. V lost 0 bases to trimming and J lost 10 bases, with 11 bases between them. Germline assignment: CDR1 SGHDT and CDR2 YYEEEE. There are 13 residues in the CDR3. CDR3 nucleotides: TGTGCCAGCAGCTTGGACTCGCCCTCGGAGCAGTTCTTC. As protein: CASSLDSPSEQFF.

This chain connects TRBV6-5 to TRBJ1-1, with D possibly being TRBD1 (5 bases). Per the germline V gene, CDR1 is MNHEY and CDR2 is SVGAGI. CDR3 length: 11 amino acids. V lost 7 bases, J lost 6 bases, and 9 bases lay in between. In DNA form, the CDR3 reads TGTGCCAGCACCGGGGCAGCTGAAGCTTTCTTT. It yields the protein CASTGAAEAFF.

The chain combines TRBV5-1 with TRBJ2-3; TRBD2 aligns across 10 bases. The germline V gene encodes CDR1 SGHRS and CDR2 YFSETQ. V was pared by 4 bases and J by 4 bases, with 3 bases of the junction left unmatched. The CDR3 has 14 residues. CDR3 in amino acids: CASSSSGRSDTQYF. The CDR3 DNA reads as TGCGCCAGCAGCAGTAGCGGGAGGTCAGATACGCAGTATTTT.

There are a few counts of this clone. The gene calls are TRBV14 and TRBJ1-2; D uncertain. Germline V gene lookup returns CDR1 SGHDN and CDR2 FVKESK. The CDR3 has 12 amino acids. Trimming removed 3 bases at V and 6 bases at J, with 8 bases between. DNA for the CDR3: TGTGCCAGCAGCCACCCAGTGGATGGCTACACCTTC. It encodes CASSHPVDGYTF.

The chain joins TRBV6-5 to TRBJ1-4; TRBD1 is a possible D gene (6 bases). CDR3 length equals 15 residues. The V and J ends lost 2 bases and 4 bases respectively, with 11 bases between them. Germline V gene data show CDR1 as MNHEY and CDR2 as SVGAGI. The CDR3 nucleotides read TGTGCCAGCAGTTACCGGGGGCCAGTTAATGAAAAACTGTTTTTT. Its protein is CASSYRGPVNEKLFF.

The chain recombines TRBV18 with TRBJ1-1; the D gene is possibly TRBD1 (5 bases). Germline V gene sequence: CDR1 KGHSH, CDR2 LQKENI. V lost 4 bases and J lost 5, with 11 bases in between. The CDR3 is 13 residues long. The CDR3 loop is CASSRKGETEAFF. For the CDR3, the DNA is TGTGCCAGCTCACGAAAAGGGGAGACTGAAGCTTTCTTT.

This clone was counted a few times. This sequence joins TRBV27 and TRBJ2-7, with a weak D call TRBD2 (5 bases). Germline loops: CDR1 MNHEY, CDR2 SMNVEV (reference sequence). The CDR3 has 14 residues. Trimming took 2 bases from V and 3 from J, leaving 11 bases between them. Here the CDR3 reads CASSLARGSYEQYF. The CDR3 coding sequence is TGTGCCAGCAGTTTAGCACGAGGGAGCTACGAGCAGTACTTC.

The chain uses TRBV6-5 and TRBJ1-2; possibly TRBD1 for D (5 bases). V lost 5 bases and J 2 bases, leaving 12 bases between the germline ends. The CDR3 spans 14 residues. Germline V gives CDR1 MNHEY, CDR2 SVGAGI. In nucleotides, the CDR3 is TGTGCCAGCAGTGAGGTGGGACCAAACTATGGCTACACCTTC. Its translation is CASSEVGPNYGYTF.

The CDR3: CASSVGGEQYF. In DNA form, the CDR3 reads TGTGCCAGCAGCGTAGGAGGCGAGCAGTACTTC. The chain links TRBV9 to TRBJ2-7, with D hard to call. Trimming took off 0 bases at V and 6 bases at J, with 4 bases between the two ends. Germline values: CDR1 SGDLS, CDR2 YYNGEE. The CDR3 sequence is 11 residues long.

The chain links TRBV5-1 to TRBJ1-3; possible D gene TRBD1, 5 bases. The CDR3 is 16 residues long. Between the trimmed V and J ends, which lost 4 bases and 3 bases, there was a span of 17 bases. Germline values: CDR1 SGHRS, CDR2 YFSETQ. CDR3 nucleotide sequence: TGCGCCAGCAGCCAAGATCCCCAGGGTAGTGGAAACACCATATATTTT. This codes for CASSQDPQGSGNTIYF.

The V gene is TRBV7-3, the J gene TRBJ2-5, with 10 bases aligning to TRBD2. Per the germline V gene, CDR1 is SGHTA and CDR2 is FQGTGA. The CDR3 contains 16 residues. The ends lost 4 bases at V and 5 bases at J; junction bases unmatched: 10. This CDR3 reads CASSSTSGGARETQYF. For the CDR3, the DNA is TGTGCCAGCAGCTCCACCAGCGGGGGGGCCCGGGAGACCCAGTACTTC.

The chain employs TRBV27 and TRBJ2-1, with TRBD2 matching over 13 bases. Per germline, CDR1 MNHEY and CDR2 SMNVEV (reference sequence). The CDR3 is 15 amino acids. V dropped 5 bases and J dropped 5; count of bases not matched to a gene: 3. CDR3 DNA sequence: TGTGCCAGCAGTCAGGGACTAGCGGGGAACAATGAGCAGTTCTTC. Translation: CASSQGLAGNNEQFF.

V and J are TRBV27 and TRBJ1-6, with 7 bases lining up with TRBD1. CDR3 length: 13 amino acids. Germline V gene data show CDR1 as MNHEY and CDR2 as SMNVEV (reference sequence). V lost 7 bases to trimming and J lost 7 bases; unmatched junction nucleotides: 4. CDR3 DNA sequence: TGTGCCAGCAAAGGACAGGCGAATTCACCCCTCCACTTT. Translation gives CASKGQANSPLHF.

J is TRBJ2-3 and V is TRBV4-3; 14 nucleotides agree with TRBD2. The CDR3 consists of 17 residues. V trimming: 3 bases; J trimming: 3 bases; junction bases outside the gene matches: 5. Germline V gives CDR1 LGHNA, CDR2 YSLEER. DNA for the CDR3: TGCGCCAGCAGCCAGGGGACTAGCGGGGGTAAAACAGATACGCAGTATTTT. Its translation is CASSQGTSGGKTDTQYF.

The chain combines TRBV9 with TRBJ2-7; 9 bases fit TRBD1. V lost 2 bases, J lost 2 bases, and 8 bases stayed unmatched. Germline V gene lookup returns CDR1 SGDLS and CDR2 YYNGEE. There are 16 residues in the CDR3. The CDR3 bases are TGTGCCAGCAGCGTGAGCCGGACAGGGGTGACCTACGAGCAGTACTTC. Translation: CASSVSRTGVTYEQYF.

The V call is TRBV4-1, the J call TRBJ2-1; 7 positions match TRBD2. The CDR3 is 16 amino acids. V trimming: 5 bases; J trimming: 2 bases; junction bases outside the gene matches: 9. The germline CDR1 and CDR2 sequences are MGHRA and YSYEKL. The CDR3, as DNA: TGCGCCAGCAGCATATCGACCGGGGGGACCTACAATGAGCAGTTCTTC. It specifies CASSISTGGTYNEQFF.

The gene calls are TRBV28 and TRBJ1-2, with D perhaps matching TRBD1 (6 bases). V was cut by 5 bases and J by 8 bases, with 18 bases left in between. CDR1 and CDR2 from the germline V gene are MDHEN and SYDVKM. The CDR3 extends over 14 amino acids. The CDR3 sequence: CASSRTDGSVGYTF. In DNA, the CDR3 is TGTGCCAGCAGTCGGACAGACGGGTCTGTAGGCTACACCTTC.

This chain uses TRBV6-6 with TRBJ1-5; no firm D call. CDR1 is MNHNY, CDR2 SVGAGI, per germline (reference sequence). V lost 8 bases, J lost 6 bases, and 5 bases lay in between. CDR3 length equals 10 residues. The CDR3 DNA reads TGTGCCAGCGGGAGTCAGCCCCAGCATTTT. Protein product: CASGSQPQHF.

The gene calls are TRBV2 and TRBJ2-3, with 12 positions matching TRBD2. V was pared by 5 bases and J by 2 bases, with 5 bases of the junction left unmatched. Germline-derived CDR1 and CDR2 are SNHLY and FYNNEI. The CDR3 has 16 residues. CDR3 sequence reads: CASSLGLAGYTDTQYF. DNA of the CDR3: TGTGCCAGCAGTCTAGGACTAGCGGGGTACACAGATACGCAGTATTTT.

The V and J genes are TRBV7-9 and TRBJ1-5, with D possibly TRBD1 on 5 matching bases. Germline V gene data show CDR1 as SEHNR and CDR2 as FQNEAQ (reference sequence). V lost 7 bases and J lost 0, with 10 bases in between. This CDR3 contains 14 residues. CDR3 region: CASKTGDSNQPQHF. The CDR3 bases are TGTGCCAGCAAGACGGGGGATAGCAATCAGCCCCAGCATTTT.

The CDR3 DNA is TGTGCCAGCAGCGAAAAAGCGGTCCCGAGCTCCTACGAGCAGTACTTC. It translates to CASSEKAVPSSYEQYF. V is TRBV7-8 and J is TRBJ2-7, with a possible D match to TRBD2 (5 bases). The ends were cut back, 5 bases at V and 0 bases at J, with 17 bases in the middle. This CDR3 contains 16 residues. CDR1 is SGHVS and CDR2 is FQNEAQ in the germline V gene.

This chain joins TRBV5-1 and TRBJ2-1; 10 positions match TRBD2. V lost 3 bases to trimming and J lost 10 bases; unmatched junction nucleotides: 13. This CDR3 contains 16 residues. CDR1 and CDR2 from the germline V gene are SGHRS and YFSETQ. In nucleotides, the CDR3 is TGCGCCAGCAGCTCGAGCGTAGCGGGGGGATCATGGGAGCAGTTCTTC. Its protein is CASSSSVAGGSWEQFF.

The sample holds a few counts of this clone. The V and J genes are TRBV4-2 and TRBJ1-2; TRBD1 matches 7 bases. The CDR3 is 14 amino acids. CDR1 is LGHNA, CDR2 YNFKEQ, per germline. J was trimmed by 3 bases and V by 4 bases; bases with no gene match: 5. This CDR3 is CASSRDRADYGYTF. CDR3 bases: TGTGCCAGCAGCCGCGACAGGGCTGACTATGGCTACACCTTC.